This TCR beta chain emerged from a study of blood T cell repertoires in COVID-19. Turning to the study itself: Sources were T cells, B-cell-depleted T cells, or PBMCs; the material itself was cDNA or gDNA.

Assay used: immunoSEQ multiplex PCR; TCRdb lists only in-frame clones, some missing. The repertoire holds 200,000 to 250,000 clones, with 85% to 90% as singletons. Notes on this clone: The sample contains more than one DNA sequence encoding this CDR3.

V was cut by 4 bases and J by 0 bases, with 7 bases left in between. The germline V gene has CDR1 KGHDR and CDR2 SFDVKD. This CDR3 spans 14 amino acids. The gene calls are TRBV24-1 and TRBJ2-3; maybe TRBD2 (6 bases). Sequenced sample: peripheral blood. The TCR sequence derives from a man aged 50 or older with COVID-19, enrolled during active disease. The CDR3, as DNA: TGTGCCACCAGTGAGGGGGGAAGCACAGATACGCAGTATTTT. Amino acid sequence: CATSEGGSTDTQYF.